The clone carrying this TCR beta chain occurred a few times. The data derive from a study of blood T cells in healthy people across ages. Each sample used at least 6 million PBMCs. The use of a sample-barcoded 5' primer and a J-beta primer mix characterized a second PCR of 7 to 11 cycles. Via MiXCR, TCRdb re-called the 5' RACE reads, giving one row per CDR3 protein. The repertoire holds some 1.5 million distinct CDR3 sequences, with roughly 27% as singletons. Germline CDR1 is MNHEY and CDR2 is SVGAGI. CDR3 size: 14 residues. The V end lost 6 bases, the J end lost 1 base, and 12 bases lay between the germline ends.

This receptor was taken from a woman aged 25 to 45 in good health. The genes are TRBV6-5 and TRBJ1-1; D unresolved. The sample taken for sequencing was blood. The CDR3 here is CASRQTRQNTEAFF. CDR3 in DNA: TGTGCCAGCAGACAAACTCGACAGAACACTGAAGCTTTCTTT.